The subject of this entry is one TCR beta chain. The sample belongs to a study of shared clonotypes between healthy human individuals. Trimming stripped 5 bases from V and 0 bases from J, with 22 bases between. The CDR3 is 18 amino acids. CDR1 and CDR2 from the germline V gene are SEHNR and FQNEAQ (reference sequence). The naive CD8 population came from CD45RO-negative cells selected for CCR7, without terminally differentiated effector memory CD45RA+ cells. There were only Caucasian adults among the donors, and all lived in Nashville, Tennessee. In the authors' methods: Junction-only immunoSEQ data arrived without quality scores, meaning filtering differed. Using immunoSEQ multiplex PCR, the repertoire was profiled, and TCRdb retains in-frame clones only, with some absent. That table is the source of V, J and clone size, and D and trimming were worked out from the DNA. This sample has about 2.1 million clones, with roughly 93% found just once.

Material: naive CD8+ T cells from PBMCs. The receptor comes from a young man in good health. Some clones in this sample may be carry-over from other donors' samples. The chain links TRBV7-9 to TRBJ1-2; D remains ambiguous. In DNA form, the CDR3 reads TGTGCCAGCAGCCCCAACGGGAATTACGGTATAGCTAACTATGGCTACACCTTC. It specifies CASSPNGNYGIANYGYTF. Full variable domain (rest looked up from reference TRBV7-9 and TRBJ1-2): DTGVSQNPRHKITKRGQNVTFRCDPISEHNRLYWYRQTLGQGPEFLTYFQNEAQLEKSRLLSDRFSAERPKGSFSTLEIQRTEQGDSAMYLCASSPNGNYGIANYGYTFGSGTRLTVV.